The sequence of this TCR beta chain was determined in a study of monozygotic twins with inflammatory bowel disease. No DNA is given; TCRdb re-called the 5' RACE reads and lists each CDR3 protein once. Its clone listing holds under 150,000 distinct CDR3 sequences. Germline CDR1 and CDR2: SGHDN and FVKESK. The CDR3 spans 13 residues. J is TRBJ1-2 and V is TRBV14. This TCR was sampled from a human donor with ulcerative colitis or Crohn's disease, or a healthy co-twin of an affected twin (not recorded which). Sample: blood. The CDR3 region is CASSPEAYYGYTF.